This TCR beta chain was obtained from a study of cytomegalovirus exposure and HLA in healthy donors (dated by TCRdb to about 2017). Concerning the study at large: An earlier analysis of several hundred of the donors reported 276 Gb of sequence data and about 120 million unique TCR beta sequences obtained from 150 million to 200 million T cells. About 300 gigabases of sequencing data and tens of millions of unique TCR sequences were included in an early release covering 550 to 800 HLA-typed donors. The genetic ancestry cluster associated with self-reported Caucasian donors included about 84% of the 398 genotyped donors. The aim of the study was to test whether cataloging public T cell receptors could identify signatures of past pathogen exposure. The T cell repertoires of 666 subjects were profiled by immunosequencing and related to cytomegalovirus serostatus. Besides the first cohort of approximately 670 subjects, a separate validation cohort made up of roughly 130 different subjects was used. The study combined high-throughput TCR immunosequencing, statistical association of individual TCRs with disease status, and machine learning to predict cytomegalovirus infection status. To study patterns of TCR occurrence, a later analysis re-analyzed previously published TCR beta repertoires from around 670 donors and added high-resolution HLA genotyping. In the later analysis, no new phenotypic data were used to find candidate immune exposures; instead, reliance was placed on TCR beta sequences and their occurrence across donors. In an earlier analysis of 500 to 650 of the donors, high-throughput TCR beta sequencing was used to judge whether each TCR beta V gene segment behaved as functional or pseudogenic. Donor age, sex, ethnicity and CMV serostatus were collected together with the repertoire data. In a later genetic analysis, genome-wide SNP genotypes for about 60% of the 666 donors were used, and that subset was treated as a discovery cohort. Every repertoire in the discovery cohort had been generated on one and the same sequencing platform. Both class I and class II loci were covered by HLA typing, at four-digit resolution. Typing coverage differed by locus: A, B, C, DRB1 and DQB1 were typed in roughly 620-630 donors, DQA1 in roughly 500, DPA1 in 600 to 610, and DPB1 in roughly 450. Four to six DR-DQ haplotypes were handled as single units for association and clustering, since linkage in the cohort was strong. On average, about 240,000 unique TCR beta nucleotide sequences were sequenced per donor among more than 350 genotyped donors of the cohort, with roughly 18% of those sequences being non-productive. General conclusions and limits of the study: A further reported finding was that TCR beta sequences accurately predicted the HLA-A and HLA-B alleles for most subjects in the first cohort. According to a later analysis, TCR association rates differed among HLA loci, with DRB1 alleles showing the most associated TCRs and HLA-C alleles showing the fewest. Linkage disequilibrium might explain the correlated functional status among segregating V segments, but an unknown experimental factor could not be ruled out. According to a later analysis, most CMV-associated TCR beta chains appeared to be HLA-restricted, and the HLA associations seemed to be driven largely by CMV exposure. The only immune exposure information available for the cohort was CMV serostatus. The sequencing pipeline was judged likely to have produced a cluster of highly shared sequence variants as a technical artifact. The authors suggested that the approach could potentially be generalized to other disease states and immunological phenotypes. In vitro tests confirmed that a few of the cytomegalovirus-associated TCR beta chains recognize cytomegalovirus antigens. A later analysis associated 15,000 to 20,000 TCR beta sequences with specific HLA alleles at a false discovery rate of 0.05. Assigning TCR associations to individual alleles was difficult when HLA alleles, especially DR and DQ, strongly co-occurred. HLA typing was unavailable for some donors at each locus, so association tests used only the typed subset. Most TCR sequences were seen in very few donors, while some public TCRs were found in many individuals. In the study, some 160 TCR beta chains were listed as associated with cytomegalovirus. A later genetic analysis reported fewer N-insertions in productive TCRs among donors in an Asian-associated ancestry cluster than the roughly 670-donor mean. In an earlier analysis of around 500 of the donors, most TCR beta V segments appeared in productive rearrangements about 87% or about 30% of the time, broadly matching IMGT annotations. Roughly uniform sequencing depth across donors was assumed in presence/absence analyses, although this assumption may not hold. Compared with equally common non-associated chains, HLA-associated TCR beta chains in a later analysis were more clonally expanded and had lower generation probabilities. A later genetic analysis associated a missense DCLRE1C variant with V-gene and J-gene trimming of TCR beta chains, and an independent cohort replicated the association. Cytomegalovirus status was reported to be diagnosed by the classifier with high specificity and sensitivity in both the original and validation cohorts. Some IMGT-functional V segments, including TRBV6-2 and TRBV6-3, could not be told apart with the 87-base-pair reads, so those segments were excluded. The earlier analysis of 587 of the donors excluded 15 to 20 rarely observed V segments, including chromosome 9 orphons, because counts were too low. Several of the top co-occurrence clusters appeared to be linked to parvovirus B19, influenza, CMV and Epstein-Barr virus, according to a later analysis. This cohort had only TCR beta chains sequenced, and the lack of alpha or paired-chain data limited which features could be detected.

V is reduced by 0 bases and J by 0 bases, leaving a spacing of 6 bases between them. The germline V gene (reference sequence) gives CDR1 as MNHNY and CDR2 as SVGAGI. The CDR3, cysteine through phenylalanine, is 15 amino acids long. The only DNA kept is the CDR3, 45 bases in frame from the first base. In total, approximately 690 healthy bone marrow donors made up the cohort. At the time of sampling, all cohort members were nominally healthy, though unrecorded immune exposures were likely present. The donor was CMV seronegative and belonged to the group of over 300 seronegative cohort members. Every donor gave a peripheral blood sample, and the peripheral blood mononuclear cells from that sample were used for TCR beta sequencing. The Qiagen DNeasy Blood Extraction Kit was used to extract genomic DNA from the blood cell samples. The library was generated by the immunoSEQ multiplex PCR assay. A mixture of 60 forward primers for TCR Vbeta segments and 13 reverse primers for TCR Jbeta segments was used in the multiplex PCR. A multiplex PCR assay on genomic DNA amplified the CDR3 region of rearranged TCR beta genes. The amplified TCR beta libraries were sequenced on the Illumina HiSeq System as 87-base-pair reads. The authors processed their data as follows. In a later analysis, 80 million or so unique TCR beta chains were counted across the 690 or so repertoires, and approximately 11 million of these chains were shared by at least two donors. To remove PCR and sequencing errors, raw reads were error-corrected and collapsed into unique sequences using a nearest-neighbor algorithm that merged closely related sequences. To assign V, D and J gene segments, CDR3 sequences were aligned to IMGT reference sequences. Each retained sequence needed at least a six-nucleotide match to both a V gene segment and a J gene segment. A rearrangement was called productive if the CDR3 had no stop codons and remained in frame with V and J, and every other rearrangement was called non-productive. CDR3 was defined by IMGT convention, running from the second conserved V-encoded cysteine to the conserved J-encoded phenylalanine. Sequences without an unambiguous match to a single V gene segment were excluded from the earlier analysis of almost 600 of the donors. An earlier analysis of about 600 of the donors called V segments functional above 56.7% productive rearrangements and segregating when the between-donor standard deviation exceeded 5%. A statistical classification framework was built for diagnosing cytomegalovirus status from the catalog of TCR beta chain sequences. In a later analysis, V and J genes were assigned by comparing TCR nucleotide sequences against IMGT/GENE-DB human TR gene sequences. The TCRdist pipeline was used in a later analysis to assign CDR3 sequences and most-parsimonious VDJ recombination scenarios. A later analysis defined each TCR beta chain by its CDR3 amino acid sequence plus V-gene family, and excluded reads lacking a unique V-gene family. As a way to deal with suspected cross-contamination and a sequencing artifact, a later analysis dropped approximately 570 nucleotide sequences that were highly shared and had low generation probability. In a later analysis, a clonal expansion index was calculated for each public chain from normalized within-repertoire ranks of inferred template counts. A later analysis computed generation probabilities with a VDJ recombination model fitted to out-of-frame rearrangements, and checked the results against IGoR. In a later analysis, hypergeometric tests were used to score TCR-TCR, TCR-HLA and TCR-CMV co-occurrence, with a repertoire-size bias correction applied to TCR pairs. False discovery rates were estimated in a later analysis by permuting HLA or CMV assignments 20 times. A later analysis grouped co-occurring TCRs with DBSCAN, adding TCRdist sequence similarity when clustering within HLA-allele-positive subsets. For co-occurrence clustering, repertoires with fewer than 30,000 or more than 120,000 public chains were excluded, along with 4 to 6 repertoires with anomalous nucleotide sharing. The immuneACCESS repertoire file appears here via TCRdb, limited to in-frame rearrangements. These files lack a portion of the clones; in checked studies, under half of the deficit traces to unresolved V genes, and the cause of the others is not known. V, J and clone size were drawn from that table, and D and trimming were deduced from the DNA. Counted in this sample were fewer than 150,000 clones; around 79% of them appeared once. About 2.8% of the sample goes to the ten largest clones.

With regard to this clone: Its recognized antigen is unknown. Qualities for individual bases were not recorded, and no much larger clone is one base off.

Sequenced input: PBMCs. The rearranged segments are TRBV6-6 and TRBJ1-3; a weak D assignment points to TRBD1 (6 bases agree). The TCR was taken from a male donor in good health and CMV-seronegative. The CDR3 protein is CASSYSTGSGNTIYF. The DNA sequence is TGTGCCAGCAGTTACTCGACAGGCTCTGGAAACACCATATATTTT.